The sequence of this T cell receptor (beta chain) was determined in a study of blood T cell repertoires in COVID-19. As for the study in general: PBMCs, B-cell-depleted T cells, or T cells provided the cDNA or gDNA that made up the material.

Assignment of participants to cohorts was predicated upon participant-reported clinical history. Symptom resolution, clearance, or two negative PCRs marked donors in Cohort 3 as recovered. Germline V gene lookup returns CDR1 MDHEN and CDR2 SYDVKM. V lost 5 bases, J lost 3 bases, and 14 bases lay in between. CDR3 size: 15 residues. Per the authors' pipeline: Reference gene primer amplification in the assay estimated nucleated cell counts. Generated by immunoSEQ multiplex PCR, the TCRdb table keeps only in-frame clones and is missing some. For V, J and clone size, that table is used; D and trimming come from the DNA. There are 250,000 to 350,000 clones in the sample; approximately 83% occur only once, and roughly 4% lies in the top ten.

The chain combines TRBV28 with TRBJ1-5; D is perhaps TRBD1 (5 bases). Specimen: PBMCs or T cells enriched from blood (not recorded which). The receptor was isolated from a woman aged 30 to 39 who had recovered from COVID-19. Here the CDR3 reads CASSAGDRDNQPQHF. The CDR3 DNA reads as TGTGCCAGCAGTGCGGGGGACCGAGACAATCAGCCCCAGCATTTT.